The clone carrying this TCR beta chain came up a few times. These data are taken from a study of T-cell memory formation after mild COVID-19. TCRdb fed the 5' RACE reads into MiXCR, producing one record per CDR3 protein. The sample includes about 210,000 distinct CDR3 sequences, approximately 10% of them seen just once. The clonotype originates from a man younger than 30 who had mild COVID-19 (a few samples of this study predate the infection). Cell type and time point are not known. Sequenced: PBMCs or a T cell subset sorted from them (not recorded which).

The CDR3 region has the DNA TGCAGTGCTAGAGTTGGAGGGGTGGACTACAATGAGCAGTTCTTC. Amino acids: CSARVGGVDYNEQFF. This sequence joins TRBV20-1 and TRBJ2-1; D might be TRBD2 (6 bases). Germline V gene sequence: CDR1 DFQATT, CDR2 SNEGSKA (reference sequence). Trimming cost V 1 base and J 3 bases, with 13 bases left between them. This CDR3 contains 15 residues.